The 18 T cell receptor beta chains below were found in one sample sequenced in a study of blood T cell repertoires in COVID-19. Measured with immunoSEQ multiplex PCR; TCRdb has only the in-frame clones, and not every one. The table shows tens of thousands of clones, with under 70% occurring only once. The sample was peripheral blood. The receptors here all came from a woman in her seventies with acute or convalescent COVID-19.

The V call is TRBV9, the J call TRBJ2-2, with TRBD2 matching 7 bases. Germline V gene sequence: CDR1 SGDLS, CDR2 YYNGEE. V lost 1 base, J lost 2 bases, and 5 bases stayed unmatched. This CDR3 contains 16 residues. The CDR3 here is CASSVSPSGNTGELFF. DNA for the CDR3: TGTGCCAGCAGCGTATCGCCTAGCGGAAACACCGGGGAGCTGTTTTTT. Full variable domain (missing parts from reference TRBV9 and TRBJ2-2): DSGVTQTPKHLITATGQRVTLRCSPRSGDLSVYWYQQSLDQGLQFLIQYYNGEERAKGNILERFSAQQFPDLHSELNLSSLELGDSALYFCASSVSPSGNTGELFFGEGSRLTVL.

This clone was detected a few times. The chain combines TRBV4-3 with TRBJ2-5, with D perhaps matching TRBD2 (6 bases). The CDR3 length is 13 residues. Germline loops: CDR1 LGHNA, CDR2 YSLEER. Between the trimmed V and J ends, which lost 5 bases and 5 bases, there was a span of 12 bases. For the CDR3, the DNA is TGCGCCAGCAGCTTGAGGAGGGGTGAGACCCAGTACTTC. It yields the protein CASSLRRGETQYF.

The chain couples TRBV5-5 to TRBJ2-1, with TRBD2 matching 16 bases. Per germline, CDR1 SGHKS and CDR2 YYEKEE (reference sequence). The CDR3 has 16 residues. V dropped 5 bases and J dropped 10; count of bases not matched to a gene: 9. The CDR3 is CASSFMGLAGGPEQFF. The CDR3 DNA is TGTGCCAGCAGTTTTATGGGACTAGCGGGAGGGCCCGAGCAGTTCTTC.

This clone was seen only a few times. The chain is built from TRBV20-1 and TRBJ2-1, with TRBD2 matching 8 bases. Trimming removed 3 bases from V and 9 bases from J; junction bases left unmatched: 25. This CDR3 is built from 19 residues. Germline V gene data show CDR1 as DFQATT and CDR2 as SNEGSKA (reference sequence). CDR3 DNA sequence: TGCAGTGCTAGTCGCCAAACTAGCGGCCGAGCTTCCCGGATCCTTGAGCAGTTCTTC. Amino acids: CSASRQTSGRASRILEQFF.

CDR3 amino acids: CASSRTGTDQPQHF. For the CDR3, the DNA is TGTGCCAGCAGTCGAACAGGGACGGATCAGCCCCAGCATTTT. V and J are TRBV6-5 and TRBJ1-5; D is perhaps TRBD1 (6 bases). Trimming removed 5 bases at V and 5 bases at J, with 13 bases between. Germline assignment: CDR1 MNHEY and CDR2 SVGAGI. The CDR3 is 14 amino acids.

This clone has just one count. The chain combines TRBV5-4 with TRBJ2-2; 15 bases agree with TRBD2. CDR1 SGHNT and CDR2 YYREEE come from the germline V gene (reference sequence). The CDR3 loop spans 18 amino acids. With 5 bases clipped from V and 0 bases from J, the junction kept 5 bases outside the gene matches. The CDR3 DNA is TGTGCCAGCAGGGACGGGACTAGCGGGGGGACGAACACCGGGGAGCTGTTTTTT. Protein sequence: CASRDGTSGGTNTGELFF.

The chain couples TRBV13 to TRBJ2-2; the match to TRBD2 covers 14 bases. V lost 4 bases and J lost 4; bases outside the gene matches: 11. Germline V gene lookup returns CDR1 PRHDT and CDR2 FYEKMQ (reference sequence). This CDR3 is built from 19 residues. CDR3 sequence reads: CASSSVRLAGGPGTGELFF. CDR3 DNA: TGTGCCAGCAGCTCTGTGAGACTAGCGGGGGGGCCGGGCACCGGGGAGCTGTTTTTT.

The V and J genes are TRBV7-3 and TRBJ2-7, with TRBD2 as a possible D gene (7 bases). CDR1 is SGHTA, CDR2 FQGTGA, per germline. This CDR3 spans 15 amino acids. V lost 2 bases and J lost 6, with 17 bases in between. The CDR3 sequence: CASSLDSAGGREQYF. CDR3 coding DNA: TGTGCCAGCAGCTTAGACTCAGCCGGGGGGCGCGAGCAGTACTTC.

The count of this clone is one. The chain carries TRBV6-5 and TRBJ1-5; 7 bases map to TRBD1. There are 12 residues in the CDR3. Germline values: CDR1 MNHEY, CDR2 SVGAGI. V was clipped by 6 bases and J by 5 bases; unmatched bases: 1. The CDR3 is CASSRGDQPQHF. As DNA, the CDR3 is TGTGCCAGCAGCAGGGGGGATCAGCCCCAGCATTTT.

J is TRBJ2-7 and V is TRBV7-6; the match to TRBD2 covers 11 bases. This CDR3 comprises 21 residues. Germline CDR1 reads SGHVS; CDR2 reads FNYEAQ. V lost 5 bases and J lost 4; bases outside the gene matches: 25. This CDR3 is CASSPRFVSGTSGSRRYEQYF. The CDR3 DNA sequence: TGTGCCAGCAGCCCCCGATTTGTATCAGGAACTAGCGGGAGTAGGCGGTACGAGCAGTACTTC.

J is TRBJ2-3 and V is TRBV6-6; 9 bases match TRBD2. The CDR3 loop spans 15 amino acids. V shed 6 bases and J 2 bases; nucleotides not matched to a gene: 6. Germline V gene lookup returns CDR1 MNHNY and CDR2 SVGAGI (reference sequence). The CDR3, as DNA: TGTGCCAGCAGGAACCTAGCGGGGAACACAGATACGCAGTATTTT. The encoded protein is CASRNLAGNTDTQYF.

The chain is built from TRBV23-1 and TRBJ1-1; 10 bases are a match to TRBD1. TRBV23-1 is noted as an ORF with a role that remains uncertain. The J segment lost 1 base and the V segment lost 4 bases, leaving 15 bases of the junction unmatched. This CDR3 region has 19 residues. The CDR3 coding sequence is TGCGCCAGCAGTCCAAAGACAGGGGGCCATTGTCCTACGAACACTGAAGCTTTCTTT. Translated: CASSPKTGGHCPTNTEAFF.

V and J are TRBV18 and TRBJ2-1, with 9 bases that match TRBD2. CDR3 length: 16 amino acids. In germline, CDR1 is KGHSH, CDR2 LQKENI. The V and J ends lost 1 base and 6 bases, in that order; junction bases with no gene match: 7. The CDR3 spells CASSPRGGGAGNEQFF. The CDR3 coding sequence is TGTGCCAGCTCACCACGCGGCGGGGGGGCAGGCAATGAGCAGTTCTTC.

The chain couples TRBV28 to TRBJ1-5, with D perhaps matching TRBD1 (5 bases). The germline gives CDR1 MDHEN, CDR2 SYDVKM. The ends were cut back, 6 bases at V and 9 bases at J, with 18 bases in the middle. CDR3 size: 14 residues. As DNA, the CDR3 is TGTGCCAGCAGGCACCCGGGACTCGGGGGGCCCCAGCATTTT. This encodes CASRHPGLGGPQHF.

The rearrangement uses TRBV5-1 and TRBJ2-5, with 7 bases fitting TRBD1. Germline trimming cut 3 bases from V and 5 bases from J; bases unmatched to any gene: 10. The CDR3 extends over 15 amino acids. In germline, CDR1 is SGHRS, CDR2 YFSETQ. The CDR3 sequence is CASSSETRQGETQYF. The DNA of the CDR3 is TGCGCCAGCAGCTCGGAGACAAGACAGGGTGAGACCCAGTACTTC.

This sequence joins TRBV3-1 (or the pseudogene TRBV3-2) and TRBJ2-1, with 8 nucleotides matching TRBD2. CDR3 length: 16 amino acids. CDR1 and CDR2 from the germline V gene are LGHDT and YNNKEL (reference sequence). Trimming at V came to 4 bases and at J to 4 bases, leaving 9 bases not matched to a gene. The CDR3 reads CASSPRGGGTYNEQFF. CDR3 coding DNA: TGTGCCAGCAGCCCCAGGGGCGGGGGGACATACAATGAGCAGTTCTTC.

The chain joins TRBV10-2 to TRBJ2-3, with unresolved D. This CDR3 has 15 residues. Trimming left V 0 bases short and J 3 bases short, with 10 bases between. Per the germline V gene, CDR1 is WSHSY and CDR2 is SAAADI. CDR3 coding DNA: TGCGCCAGCAGTGAGTCCATGCAGGCAACAGATACGCAGTATTTT. Amino acids: CASSESMQATDTQYF.

This clone was counted ten times or more. The CDR3 spells CASSSWTGSTGELFF. The DNA for the CDR3 is TGTGCCAGCAGTTCCTGGACAGGGAGCACCGGGGAGCTGTTTTTT. The chain carries TRBV6-5 and TRBJ2-2; 8 nucleotides match TRBD1. With 4 bases clipped from V and 4 bases from J, the junction kept 5 bases outside the gene matches. This CDR3 spans 15 amino acids. CDR1 is MNHEY and CDR2 is SVGAGI in the germline V gene.